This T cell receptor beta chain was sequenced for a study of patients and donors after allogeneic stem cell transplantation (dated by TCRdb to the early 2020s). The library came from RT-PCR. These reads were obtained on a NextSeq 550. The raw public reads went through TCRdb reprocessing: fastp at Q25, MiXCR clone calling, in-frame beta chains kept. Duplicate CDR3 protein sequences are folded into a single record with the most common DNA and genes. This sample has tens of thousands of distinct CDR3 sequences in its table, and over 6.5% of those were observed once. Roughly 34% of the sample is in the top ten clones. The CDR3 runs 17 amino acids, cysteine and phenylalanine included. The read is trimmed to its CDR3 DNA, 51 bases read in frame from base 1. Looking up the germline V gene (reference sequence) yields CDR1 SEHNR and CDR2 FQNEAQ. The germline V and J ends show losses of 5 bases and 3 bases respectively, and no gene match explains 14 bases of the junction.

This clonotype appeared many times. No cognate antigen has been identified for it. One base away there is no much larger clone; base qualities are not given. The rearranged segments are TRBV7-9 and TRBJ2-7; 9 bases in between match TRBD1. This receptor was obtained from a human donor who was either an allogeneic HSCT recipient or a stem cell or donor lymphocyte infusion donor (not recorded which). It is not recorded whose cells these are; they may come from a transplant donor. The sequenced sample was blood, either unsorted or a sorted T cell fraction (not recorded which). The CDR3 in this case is CASSPNPGQGTLYEQYF. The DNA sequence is TGTGCCAGCAGCCCAAATCCGGGACAGGGAACCCTCTACGAGCAGTACTTC.